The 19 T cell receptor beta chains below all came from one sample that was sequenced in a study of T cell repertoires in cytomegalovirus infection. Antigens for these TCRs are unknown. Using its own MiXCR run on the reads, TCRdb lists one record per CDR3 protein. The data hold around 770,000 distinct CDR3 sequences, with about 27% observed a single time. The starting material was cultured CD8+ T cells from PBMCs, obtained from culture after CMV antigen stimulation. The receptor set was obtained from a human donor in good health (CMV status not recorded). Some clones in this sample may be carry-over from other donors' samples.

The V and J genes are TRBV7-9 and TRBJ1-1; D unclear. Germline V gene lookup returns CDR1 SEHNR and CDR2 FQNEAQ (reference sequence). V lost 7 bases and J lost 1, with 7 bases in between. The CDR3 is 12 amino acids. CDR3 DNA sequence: TGTGCCAGCAACCAAGGGAACACTGAAGCTTTCTTT. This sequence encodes CASNQGNTEAFF.

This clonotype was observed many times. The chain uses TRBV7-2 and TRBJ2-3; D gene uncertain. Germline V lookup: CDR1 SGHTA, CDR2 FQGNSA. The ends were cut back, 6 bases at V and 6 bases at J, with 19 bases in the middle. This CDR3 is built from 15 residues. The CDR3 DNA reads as TGTGCCAGCAGTTCGCAGGACCTGGAGTCGGATACGCAGTATTTT. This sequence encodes CASSSQDLESDTQYF.

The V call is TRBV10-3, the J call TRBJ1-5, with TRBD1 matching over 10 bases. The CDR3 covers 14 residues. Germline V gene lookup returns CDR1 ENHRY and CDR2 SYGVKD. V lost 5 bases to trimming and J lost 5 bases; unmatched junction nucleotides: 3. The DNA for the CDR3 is TGTGCCATCAGTCGACAGGGGGCCGATCAGCCCCAGCATTTT. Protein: CAISRQGADQPQHF.

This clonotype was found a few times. Here the CDR3 reads CASSYSTTGYEQYV. For the CDR3, the DNA is TGTGCCAGCAGTTACTCAACGACAGGGTACGAGCAGTACGTC. The V and J genes are TRBV6-2 or TRBV6-3 and TRBJ2-7, with TRBD1 matching over 7 bases. Per the germline V gene, CDR1 is MNHEY and CDR2 is SVGEGT. J gave up 4 bases and V 0 bases, and 3 bases lay outside the gene matches. The CDR3 is made up of 14 amino acids.

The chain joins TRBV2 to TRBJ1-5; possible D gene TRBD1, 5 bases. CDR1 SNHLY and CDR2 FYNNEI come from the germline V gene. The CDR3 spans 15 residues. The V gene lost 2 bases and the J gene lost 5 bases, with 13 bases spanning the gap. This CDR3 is CASSEKGRGDQPQHF. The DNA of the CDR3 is TGTGCCAGCAGTGAAAAGGGGAGGGGAGATCAGCCCCAGCATTTT.

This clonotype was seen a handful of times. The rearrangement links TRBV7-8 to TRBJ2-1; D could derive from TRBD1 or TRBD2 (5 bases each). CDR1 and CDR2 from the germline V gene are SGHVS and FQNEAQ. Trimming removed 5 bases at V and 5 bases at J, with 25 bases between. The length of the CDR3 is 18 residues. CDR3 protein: CASSRTAPVGAMHNEQFF. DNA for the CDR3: TGTGCCAGCAGCCGAACTGCCCCGGTCGGGGCGATGCACAATGAGCAGTTCTTC.

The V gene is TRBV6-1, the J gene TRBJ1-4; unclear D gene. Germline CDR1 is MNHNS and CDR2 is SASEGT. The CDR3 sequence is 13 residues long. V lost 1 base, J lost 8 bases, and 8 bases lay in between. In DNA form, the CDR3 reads TGTGCCAGCAGTGAAGTGGTACAAGAAAAACTGTTTTTT. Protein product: CASSEVVQEKLFF.

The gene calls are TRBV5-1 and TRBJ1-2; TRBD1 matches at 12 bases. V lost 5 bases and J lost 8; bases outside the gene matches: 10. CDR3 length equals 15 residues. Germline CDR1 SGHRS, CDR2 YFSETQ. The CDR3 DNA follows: TGCGCCAGCAGTTCCGGGACAGGGGGCTTTCTGGGCTACACCTTC. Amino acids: CASSSGTGGFLGYTF.

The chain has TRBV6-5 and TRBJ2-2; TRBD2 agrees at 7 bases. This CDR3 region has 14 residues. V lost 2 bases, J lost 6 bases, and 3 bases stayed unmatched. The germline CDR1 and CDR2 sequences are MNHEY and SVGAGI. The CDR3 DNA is TGTGCCAGCAGTTACGGGCGGGGGTCCGGGGAGCTGTTTTTT. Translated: CASSYGRGSGELFF.

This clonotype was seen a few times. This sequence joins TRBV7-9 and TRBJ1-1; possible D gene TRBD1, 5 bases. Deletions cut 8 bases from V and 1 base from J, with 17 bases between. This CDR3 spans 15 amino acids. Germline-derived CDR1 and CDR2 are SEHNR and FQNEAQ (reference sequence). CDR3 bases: TGTGCCAGCGCCCTTACTGGACACGCGAACACTGAAGCTTTCTTT. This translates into CASALTGHANTEAFF.

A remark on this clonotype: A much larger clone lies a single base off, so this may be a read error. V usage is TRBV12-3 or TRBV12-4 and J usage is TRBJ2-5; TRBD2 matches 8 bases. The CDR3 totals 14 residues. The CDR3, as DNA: TGTGCCAACAGTTCTCCCCAGCGGGGGAGGCCCCAGTACTTC. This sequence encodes CANSSPQRGRPQYF.

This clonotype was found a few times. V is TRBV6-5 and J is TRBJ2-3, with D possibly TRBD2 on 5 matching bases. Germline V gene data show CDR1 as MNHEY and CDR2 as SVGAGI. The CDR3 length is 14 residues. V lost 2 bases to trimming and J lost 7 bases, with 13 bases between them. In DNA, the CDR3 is TGTGCCAGCAGTTACGGCGGCGACTACCATACGCAGTATTTT. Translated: CASSYGGDYHTQYF.

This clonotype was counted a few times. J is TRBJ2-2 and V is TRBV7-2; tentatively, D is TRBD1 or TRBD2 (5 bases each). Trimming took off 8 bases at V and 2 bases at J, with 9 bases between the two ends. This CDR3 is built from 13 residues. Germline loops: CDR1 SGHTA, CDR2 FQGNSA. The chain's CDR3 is CASSGDNTGELFF. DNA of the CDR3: TGTGCCAGCTCTGGGGACAACACCGGGGAGCTGTTTTTT.

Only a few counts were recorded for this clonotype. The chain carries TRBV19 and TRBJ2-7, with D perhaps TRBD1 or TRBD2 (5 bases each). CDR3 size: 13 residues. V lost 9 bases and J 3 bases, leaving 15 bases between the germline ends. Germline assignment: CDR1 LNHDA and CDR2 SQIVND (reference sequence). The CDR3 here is CARPGPKNYEQYV. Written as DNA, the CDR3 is TGTGCCAGGCCGGGACCCAAAAACTACGAGCAGTACGTC.

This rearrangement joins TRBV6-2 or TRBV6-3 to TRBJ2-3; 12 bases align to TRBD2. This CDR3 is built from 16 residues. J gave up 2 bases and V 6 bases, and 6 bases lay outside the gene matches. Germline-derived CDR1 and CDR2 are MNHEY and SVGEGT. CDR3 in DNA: TGTGCCAGCAGCCGACTAGCGGGGGTCCTCACAGATACGCAGTATTTT. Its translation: CASSRLAGVLTDTQYF.

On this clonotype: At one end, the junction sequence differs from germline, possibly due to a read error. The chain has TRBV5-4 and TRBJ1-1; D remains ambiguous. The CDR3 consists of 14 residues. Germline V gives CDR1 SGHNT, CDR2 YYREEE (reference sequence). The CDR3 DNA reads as TGTGCCAACAGCTTTGGCATAGGGAACACTGAAGCTTTCTTT. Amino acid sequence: CANSFGIGNTEAFF.

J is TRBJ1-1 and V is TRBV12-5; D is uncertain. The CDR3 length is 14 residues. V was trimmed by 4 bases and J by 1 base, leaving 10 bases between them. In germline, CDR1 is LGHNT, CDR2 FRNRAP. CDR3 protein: CASGSPHRNTEAFF. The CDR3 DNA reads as TGTGCTAGTGGTTCGCCCCATAGGAACACTGAAGCTTTCTTT.

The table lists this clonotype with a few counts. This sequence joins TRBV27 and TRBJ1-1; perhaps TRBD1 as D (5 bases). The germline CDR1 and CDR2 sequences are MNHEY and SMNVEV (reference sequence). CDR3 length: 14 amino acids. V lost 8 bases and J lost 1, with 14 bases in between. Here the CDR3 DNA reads TGTGCCAGCCGACACGGGGGGGAGAACACTGAAGCTTTCTTT. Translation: CASRHGGENTEAFF.

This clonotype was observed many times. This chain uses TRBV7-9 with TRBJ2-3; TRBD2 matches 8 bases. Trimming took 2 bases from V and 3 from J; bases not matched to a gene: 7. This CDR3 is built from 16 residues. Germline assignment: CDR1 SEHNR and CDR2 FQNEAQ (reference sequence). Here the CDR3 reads CASSLTGLDLTDTQYF. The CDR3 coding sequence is TGTGCCAGCAGCTTAACGGGACTAGATCTTACAGATACGCAGTATTTT.